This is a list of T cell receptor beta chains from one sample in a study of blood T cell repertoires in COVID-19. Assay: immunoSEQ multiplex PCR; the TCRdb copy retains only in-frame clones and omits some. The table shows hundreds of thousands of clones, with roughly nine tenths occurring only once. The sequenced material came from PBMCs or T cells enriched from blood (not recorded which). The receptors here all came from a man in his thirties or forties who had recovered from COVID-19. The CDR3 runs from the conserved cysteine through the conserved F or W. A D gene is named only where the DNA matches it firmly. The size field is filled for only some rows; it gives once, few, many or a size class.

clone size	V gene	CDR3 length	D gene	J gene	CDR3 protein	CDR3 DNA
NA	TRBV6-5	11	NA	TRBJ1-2	CASSSGRGYTF	TGTGCCAGCAGTTCAGGGCGGGGCTACACCTTC
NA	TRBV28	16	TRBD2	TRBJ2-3	CASSLGAGGGTDTQYF	TGTGCCAGCAGTTTGGGAGCGGGAGGTGGCACAGATACGCAGTATTTT
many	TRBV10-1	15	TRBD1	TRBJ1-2	CASSPSIQGDYGYTF	TGCGCCAGCAGCCCTTCCATACAGGGGGACTATGGCTACACCTTC
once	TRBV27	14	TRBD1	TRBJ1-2	CASSPWDREGGYTF	TGTGCCAGCAGTCCTTGGGACAGGGAGGGAGGCTACACCTTC
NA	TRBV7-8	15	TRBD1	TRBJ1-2	CASSLEGTGFSGYTF	TGTGCCAGCAGCTTAGAGGGGACAGGGTTCTCTGGCTACACCTTC
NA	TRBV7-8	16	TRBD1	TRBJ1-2	CASSPKGQGFNYGYTF	TGTGCCAGCAGCCCAAAGGGACAGGGGTTTAACTATGGCTACACCTTC
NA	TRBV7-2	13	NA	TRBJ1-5	CASSLDRDQPQHF	TGTGCCAGCAGCTTAGACAGGGATCAGCCCCAGCATTTT
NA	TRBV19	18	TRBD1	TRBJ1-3	CASSIWGRGQSSGNTIYF	TGTGCCAGTAGTATCTGGGGCAGGGGGCAATCCTCTGGAAACACCATATATTTT
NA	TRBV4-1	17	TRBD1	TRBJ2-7	CASSPARDRGSSYEQYF	TGCGCCAGCAGCCCAGCCCGGGACAGGGGGAGCTCCTACGAGCAGTACTTC
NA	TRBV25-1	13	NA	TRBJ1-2	CASRKEQTYGYTF	TGTGCCAGCAGGAAGGAACAGACCTATGGCTACACCTTC
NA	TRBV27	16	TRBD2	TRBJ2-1	CASSPSTGGSYNEQFF	TGTGCCAGCAGTCCCAGCACGGGGGGCTCCTACAATGAGCAGTTCTTC
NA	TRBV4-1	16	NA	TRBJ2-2	CASSQALTGSTGELFF	TGCGCCAGCAGCCAAGCACTAACAGGGTCGACCGGGGAGCTGTTTTTT
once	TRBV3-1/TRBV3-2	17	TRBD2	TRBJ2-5	CASSQDLALAGLGTQYF	TGTGCCAGCAGCCAAGATCTGGCCCTAGCGGGATTGGGGACCCAGTACTTC
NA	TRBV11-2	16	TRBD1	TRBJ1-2	CASSLSLQGEGYGYTF	TGTGCCAGCAGCCTCTCTTTACAGGGGGAGGGTTATGGCTACACCTTC
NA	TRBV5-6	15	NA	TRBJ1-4	CASSIGQNTNEKLFF	TGTGCCAGCAGCATCGGACAGAACACTAATGAAAAACTGTTTTTT
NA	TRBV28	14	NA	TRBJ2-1	CASEPGSGDNEQFF	TGTGCCAGTGAACCGGGCTCCGGGGACAATGAGCAGTTCTTC
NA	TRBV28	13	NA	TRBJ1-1	CASSLPTGTEAFF	TGTGCCAGCAGTTTACCCACAGGCACTGAAGCTTTCTTT
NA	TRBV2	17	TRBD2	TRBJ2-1	CASSEARGETSGNEQFF	TGTGCCAGCAGTGAAGCGCGGGGGGAGACTAGCGGGAATGAGCAGTTCTTC
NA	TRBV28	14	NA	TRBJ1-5	CASNGPGGNQPQHF	TGTGCCAGCAACGGCCCCGGAGGCAATCAGCCCCAGCATTTT
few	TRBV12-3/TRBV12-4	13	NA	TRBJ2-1	CASDGGADNEQFF	TGTGCCTCAGATGGGGGCGCCGACAATGAGCAGTTCTTC
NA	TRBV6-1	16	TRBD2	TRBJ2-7	CASSGVAGDSSYEQYF	TGTGCCAGCAGTGGGGTCGCGGGAGATAGCTCCTACGAGCAGTACTTC
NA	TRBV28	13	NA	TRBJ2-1	CATFEGGYNEQFF	TGTGCCACCTTCGAGGGGGGGTACAATGAGCAGTTCTTC
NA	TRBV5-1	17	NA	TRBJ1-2	CASSLDSGGRGNYGYTF	TGCGCCAGCAGCTTGGATAGTGGGGGCAGGGGTAACTATGGCTACACCTTC
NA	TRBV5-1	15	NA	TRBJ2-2	CASSADTSNTGELFF	TGCGCCAGCAGCGCTGACACCTCGAACACCGGGGAGCTGTTTTTT
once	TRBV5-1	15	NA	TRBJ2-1	CASSLGRSSYNEQFF	TGCGCCAGCAGCTTAGGTCGGAGCTCCTACAATGAGCAGTTCTTC
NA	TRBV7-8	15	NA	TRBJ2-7	CASSLNIGGSYEQYF	TGTGCCAGCAGCTTAAATATAGGGGGCTCCTACGAGCAGTACTTC
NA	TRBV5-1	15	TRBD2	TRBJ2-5	CASSLEGLEPETQYF	TGCGCCAGCAGCTTGGAAGGACTAGAGCCAGAGACCCAGTACTTC
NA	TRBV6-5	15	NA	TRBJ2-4	CASRRTALAKNIQYF	TGTGCCAGCAGGCGGACAGCTCTAGCCAAAAACATTCAGTACTTC
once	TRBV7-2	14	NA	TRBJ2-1	CASSLAGVYNEQFF	TGTGCCAGCAGCTTAGCGGGAGTGTACAATGAGCAGTTCTTC
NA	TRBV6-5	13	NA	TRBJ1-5	CASKHSYSQPQHF	TGTGCCAGCAAGCACAGTTACAGTCAGCCCCAGCATTTT
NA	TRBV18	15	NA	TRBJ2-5	CASSSQTNPGETQYF	TGTGCCAGCTCATCTCAGACCAATCCCGGGGAGACCCAGTACTTC
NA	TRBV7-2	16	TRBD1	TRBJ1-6	CASSLGQGSQNSPLHF	TGTGCCAGCAGCTTAGGACAGGGGTCCCAAAATTCACCCCTCCACTTT
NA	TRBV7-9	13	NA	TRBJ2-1	CASSLGITIEQFF	TGTGCCAGCAGCTTGGGCATTACAATCGAGCAGTTCTTC
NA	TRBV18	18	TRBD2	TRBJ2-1	CASSPRTPGLAMDNEQFF	TGTGCCAGCTCACCGAGGACACCGGGACTAGCGATGGACAATGAGCAGTTCTTC
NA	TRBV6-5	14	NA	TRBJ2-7	CASIRTQVSYEQYF	TGTGCCAGCATCCGAACACAGGTATCCTACGAGCAGTACTTC
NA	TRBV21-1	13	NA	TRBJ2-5	CASSPNRAETQYF	TGTGCCAGCAGCCCCAACAGGGCGGAGACCCAGTACTTC
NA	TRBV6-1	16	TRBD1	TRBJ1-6	CASSDPGQGFNSPLHF	TGTGCCAGCAGTGACCCCGGACAGGGGTTTAATTCACCCCTCCACTTT
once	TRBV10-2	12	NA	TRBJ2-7	CASSDSSYEQYF	TGCGCCAGCAGTGACAGCTCCTACGAGCAGTACTTC
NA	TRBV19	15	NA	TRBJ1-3	CASSDTPGNGNTIYF	TGTGCCAGTAGTGACACCCCCGGGAATGGAAACACCATATATTTT
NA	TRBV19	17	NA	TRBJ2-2	CASSIARLAENTGELFF	TGTGCCAGTAGTATAGCCCGACTCGCTGAGAACACCGGGGAGCTGTTTTTT
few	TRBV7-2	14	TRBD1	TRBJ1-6	CASRPGTDYSPLHF	TGTGCCAGCAGGCCCGGGACAGATTATTCACCCCTCCACTTT
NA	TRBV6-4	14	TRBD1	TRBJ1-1	CASRQGARNTEAFF	TGTGCCAGCAGACAGGGGGCGCGAAACACTGAAGCTTTCTTT